This TCR beta chain was obtained from a study of blood T cell repertoires in COVID-19. Study-wide background: Specimens from acute and convalescent COVID-19 originated in the United States, Italy and Spain. PBMCs, B-cell-depleted T cells, or T cells provided the cDNA or gDNA that made up the material.

This clone was seen only once. In the authors' workflow: It was from reference gene primer amplification that nucleated cell counts were estimated. Only in-frame clones appear in the TCRdb table, and some are missing; sequencing was by immunoSEQ multiplex PCR. Clone size and the V and J calls come from that table; the DNA yielded D and trimming. The profile shows about 370,000 clones, around 92% of them singletons. Recruited during active infection, patients (from Seattle) were subsequently followed longitudinally. The CDR3 is 16 amino acids. Looked up from germline, CDR1 is LGHNA and CDR2 is YNFKEQ. Trimming stripped 1 base from V and 0 bases from J, with 10 bases between.

Sequencing used peripheral blood. This chain joins TRBV4-2 and TRBJ2-1, with D unresolved. This sequence originates from a woman aged 25 to 39 with COVID-19, enrolled during active disease. As DNA, the CDR3 is TGTGCCAGCAGCCAAGGTACGGTCCTCTCCTACAATGAGCAGTTCTTC. It codes for CASSQGTVLSYNEQFF.